This T cell receptor beta chain was identified in a study of T cell clonality in common variable immunodeficiency. Overall study results and limits: Compared with healthy controls, CVID subjects showed increased TCRbeta clonality, mostly in about a third. Compared with controls, CVID subjects had fewer shared TCRbeta clones. Patient heterogeneity in the CVID cohort limited correlations between repertoire features and clinical complications.

Only in-frame clones appear in the TCRdb table, and some are missing; sequencing was by immunoSEQ multiplex PCR. The data show fewer than 75,000 clones, none appearing only once, with about 1.7% held by the ten largest. Most patients and controls had Caucasian heritage. In germline, CDR1 is ENHRY, CDR2 SYGVKD. V lost 10 bases to trimming and J lost 3 bases; unmatched junction nucleotides: 1. This CDR3 comprises 13 residues. The sample holds many counts of this clone. Its specificity is not known. The read finishes 3 residues shy of the CDR3 end, and the germline J gene is used to complete it. The TCR originated in a person aged 18 to 75 in good health. The chain uses TRBV10-3 and TRBJ2-3; 13 positions agree with TRBD2. Sequenced: peripheral blood mononuclear cells. The CDR3: CATLAGGTDTQYF. The part of the CDR3 DNA that was read is TGTGCCACACTAGCGGGAGGGACAGATACG.